Sequencing of this T cell receptor beta chain was carried out in a study of T cell repertoires in cytomegalovirus infection. In the study overall: An indication of both CMV infection and matching HLA type came from public TCR beta signatures.

The CDR3 runs to 14 residues. Per the germline V gene, CDR1 is SGHTA and CDR2 is FQGNSA. V lost 0 bases, J lost 7 bases, and 9 bases lay in between. Study-wide points: Totalled public TCR beta family frequency picked out people who carried CMV plus the relevant HLA. HLA-C-restricted CMV-specific TCR beta clonotypes prevailed in the ex vivo response.

TCRdb re-called the reads through MiXCR, storing one row per CDR3 protein. Among about 180,000 distinct CDR3 sequences listed, about a sixth were seen once. This clonotype was seen only a few times. Its antigen is unidentified. The sample was CD8+ T cells from PBMCs. The chain joins TRBV7-2 to TRBJ1-4; D gene ambiguous. The clonotype originates from a human donor in good health (CMV status not recorded). Some clones in this sample may be carry-over from other donors' samples. The CDR3 sequence is CASSLASNLEKLFF. As DNA, the CDR3 is TGTGCCAGCAGCTTAGCGTCAAACCTTGAAAAACTGTTTTTT.